This TCR beta chain was found in a study of early T cells in non-severe SARS-CoV-2 infection. A few counts support this clonotype. Germline CDR1 is SQVTM and CDR2 is ANQGSEA. The CDR3 is made up of 13 amino acids. Germline trimming cut 7 bases from V and 5 bases from J; bases unmatched to any gene: 7. TCRdb re-derived calls from the 5' RACE reads in MiXCR, one entry per CDR3 protein. The table shows approximately 21,000 distinct CDR3 sequences, with less than 5.5% occurring only once. The specimen was whole blood. This chain joins TRBV29-1 and TRBJ1-4; 7 bases are shared with TRBD1. The sequence derives from an adult who was a healthcare worker with PCR-confirmed SARS-CoV-2 infection or an uninfected control (not recorded which). The CDR3 DNA is TGCAGCGCCGCGTCACAGGGGAATGAAAAACTGTTTTTT. Translating it yields CSAASQGNEKLFF.